The rows below give T cell receptor beta chains drawn from one sample of a study of T cell responses to AZD1222 COVID-19 vaccine. The assay was immunoSEQ multiplex PCR, and TCRdb's table has in-frame clones only and misses some. The repertoire holds 130,000 or so clones, with 90% as singletons. Source: peripheral blood, taken on day 0 of AZD1222 vaccination. Every receptor here comes from an adult in good health. CDR3s include the opening cysteine and the closing phenylalanine or tryptophan. The D gene is left open where the match is weak. Size is stated for part of the rows, as once, few or many counts, or as a class when the clone is expanded.

clone_size | d_call | j_call | v_call | cdr3_aa | cdr3_nt
NA | NA | TRBJ1-6 | TRBV7-8 | CASSSRDTGSYNSPLHF | TGTGCCAGCAGCAGCAGGGACACTGGCTCCTATAATTCACCCCTCCACTTT
NA | TRBD1 | TRBJ1-2 | TRBV9 | CASSVGDRGAYGYTF | TGTGCCAGCAGCGTAGGTGACAGGGGGGCCTATGGCTACACCTTC
once | TRBD1 | TRBJ2-5 | TRBV18 | CASSPPQGGARTQYF | TGTGCCAGCTCACCCCCACAGGGGGGCGCGCGGACCCAGTACTTC
NA | NA | TRBJ1-6 | TRBV30 | CAWSALGSYNSPLHF | TGTGCCTGGAGTGCCCTGGGATCCTATAATTCACCCCTCCACTTT
NA | NA | TRBJ1-4 | TRBV5-1 | CASSLGRGLSEKLFF | TGCGCCAGCAGCTTGGGCAGGGGCCTTAGCGAAAAACTGTTTTTT
NA | NA | TRBJ2-2 | TRBV9 | CASSGDIDFSTGELFF | TGTGCCAGCAGCGGGGATATAGATTTCTCTACCGGGGAGCTGTTTTTT
NA | NA | TRBJ1-3 | TRBV27 | CASSLYQPRAGRGNTIYF | TGTGCCAGCAGTTTATACCAACCCCGGGCGGGGAGAGGAAACACCATATATTTT
NA | NA | TRBJ1-2 | TRBV2 | CASRLQGIYGYTF | TGTGCCAGCAGATTACAGGGTATCTATGGCTACACCTTC
NA | TRBD2 | TRBJ2-1 | TRBV6-1 | CASSEPGLAGNYNEQFF | TGTGCCAGCAGTGAACCCGGACTAGCGGGGAACTACAATGAGCAGTTCTTC
NA | TRBD2 | TRBJ2-1 | TRBV11-3 | CASSPGGGAIYNEQFF | TGTGCCAGCAGCCCTGGGGGAGGGGCGATCTACAATGAGCAGTTCTTC
NA | NA | TRBJ1-2 | TRBV7-9 | CASSAQGYGYTF | TGTGCCAGCAGCGCCCAGGGGTATGGCTACACCTTC
NA | NA | TRBJ1-1 | TRBV27 | CASRTGGTEAFF | TGTGCCAGCAGGACGGGTGGGACTGAAGCTTTCTTT
few | NA | TRBJ1-1 | TRBV6-5 | CASRGIGPNTEAFF | TGTGCCAGCAGAGGGATAGGGCCGAACACTGAAGCTTTCTTT
NA | NA | TRBJ2-2 | TRBV29-1 | CSAEGGQGTGELFF | TGCAGCGCAGAGGGGGGGCAGGGCACCGGGGAGCTGTTTTTT
NA | NA | TRBJ1-5 | TRBV28 | CASSVPGGLSGNQPQHF | TGTGCCAGCAGTGTCCCCGGGGGACTTAGTGGCAATCAGCCCCAGCATTTT
once | NA | TRBJ2-1 | TRBV9 | CASTSGGRDEQFF | TGTGCCAGCACCTCCGGCGGTAGAGATGAGCAGTTCTTC
NA | NA | TRBJ1-3 | TRBV5-6 | CASSFGSLGNTIYF | TGTGCCAGCAGCTTTGGGAGCCTCGGAAACACCATATATTTT
few | NA | TRBJ2-7 | TRBV6-6 | CASSEAGTGILYEQYF | TGTGCCAGCAGCGAGGCCGGGACTGGGATCCTCTACGAGCAGTACTTC
NA | NA | TRBJ1-2 | TRBV30 | CAWSIKGPGYTF | TGTGCCTGGAGTATTAAGGGGCCCGGCTACACCTTC
NA | TRBD1 | TRBJ2-2 | TRBV19 | CASRRTGTNTGELFF | TGTGCCAGTAGAAGGACAGGGACGAACACCGGGGAGCTGTTTTTT
NA | NA | TRBJ1-1 | TRBV3-1/TRBV3-2 | CASSQGVNTEAFF | TGTGCCAGCAGCCAAGGGGTTAACACTGAAGCTTTCTTT
NA | TRBD1 | TRBJ2-6 | TRBV6-2/TRBV6-3 | CASSFRGSGANVLTF | TGTGCCAGCAGTTTCAGGGGGTCTGGGGCCAACGTCCTGACTTTC
NA | TRBD1 | TRBJ2-2 | TRBV4-1 | CASSPHPHGQGTGELFF | TGCGCCAGCAGCCCGCACCCCCACGGACAGGGGACCGGGGAGCTGTTTTTT
few | TRBD2 | TRBJ2-7 | TRBV5-4 | CASSRLAGGPSYEQYF | TGTGCCAGCAGCCGACTAGCGGGAGGACCCTCCTACGAGCAGTACTTC
NA | TRBD1 | TRBJ1-5 | TRBV10-1 | CASSGTGRGQPQHF | TGCGCCAGCAGTGGGACAGGGAGGGGGCAGCCCCAGCATTTT
NA | NA | TRBJ1-1 | TRBV5-4 | CASSLAGTNTEAFF | TGTGCCAGCAGCTTGGCTGGGACAAACACTGAAGCTTTCTTT
once | TRBD1 | TRBJ1-5 | TRBV19 | CASSIRTGVKGYSNQPQHF | TGTGCCAGTAGTATTAGGACAGGGGTTAAAGGGTATAGCAATCAGCCCCAGCATTTT
NA | NA | TRBJ2-5 | TRBV6-1 | CASSEGSPGSIKTQYF | TGTGCCAGCAGTGAAGGCTCGCCGGGGTCAATAAAGACCCAGTACTTC
NA | NA | TRBJ1-1 | TRBV4-2 | CASSRGQPNTEAFF | TGTGCCAGCAGCCGCGGACAGCCGAACACTGAAGCTTTCTTT
NA | NA | TRBJ1-3 | TRBV28 | CASSLPLRRSGNTIYF | TGTGCCAGCAGTTTACCACTCAGACGCTCTGGAAACACCATATATTTT
NA | TRBD2 | TRBJ2-5 | TRBV24-1 | CATSGSKRGVQETQYF | TGTGCCACCAGTGGCTCCAAGCGGGGGGTCCAAGAGACCCAGTACTTC
NA | NA | TRBJ2-7 | TRBV4-3 | CASSQTRGATYEQYF | TGCGCCAGCAGCCAAACTAGGGGGGCCACCTACGAGCAGTACTTC
NA | NA | TRBJ1-1 | TRBV5-1 | CASSLDAPRNTEAFF | TGCGCCAGCAGCTTGGACGCCCCTCGGAACACTGAAGCTTTCTTT
NA | TRBD2 | TRBJ2-3 | TRBV4-3 | CASSQLAGGLDTQYF | TGCGCCAGCAGCCAGCTAGCGGGAGGGTTAGATACGCAGTATTTT
NA | NA | TRBJ2-1 | TRBV7-2 | CASSLSHAGEQFF | TGTGCCAGCAGCTTAAGTCACGCGGGCGAGCAGTTCTTC
NA | NA | TRBJ1-4 | TRBV28 | CASRNGGAREKLFF | TGTGCCAGCAGAAATGGGGGGGCGCGGGAAAAACTGTTTTTT